Presented here are 17 T cell receptor beta chains from one specimen sequenced in a study of regulatory T cells in long-lasting Graves disease. Time point in this sample: persistent/refractory GD, antithyroid drugs over 5 years with positive TRAb. PBMCs were the source of the RNA used for TCR sequencing. The authors built TCR beta libraries using iRepertoire HTBI primers and Arm-PCR of CDR3 regions. TCRdb analysed the multiplex PCR reads with MiXCR anew, one entry per CDR3 protein. The sample gives around 460,000 distinct CDR3 sequences, around a fifth of which show up once; about 12% is in the top ten. The sample consisted of peripheral blood mononuclear cells (PBMCs), taken when the disease was refractory, from a patient treated with antithyroid drugs. The receptor set was obtained from a female donor with Graves disease.

V usage is TRBV30 and J usage is TRBJ1-2; D is unclear. V was shortened by 0 bases and J by 2 bases, with 7 bases between the two germline ends. This CDR3 spans 13 amino acids. Germline loops: CDR1 GTSNPN, CDR2 SVGIG (reference sequence). For the CDR3, the DNA is TGTGCCTGGAGTGTAACGGGAAACTATGGCTACACCTTC. It encodes CAWSVTGNYGYTF. Drawing the rest from reference TRBV30 and TRBJ1-2, the complete variable domain is SQTIHQWPATLVQPVGSPLSLECTVEGTSNPNLYWYRQAAGRGLQLLFYSVGIGQISSEVPQNLSASRPQDRQFILSSKKLLLSDSGFYLCAWSVTGNYGYTFGSGTRLTVV.

This clonotype was seen a handful of times. This chain uses TRBV7-9 with TRBJ2-7; D remains ambiguous. V lost 5 bases to trimming and J lost 2 bases, with 13 bases between them. The CDR3 spans 14 residues. Germline V CDR1 and CDR2: SEHNR, FQNEAQ (reference sequence). CDR3 protein: CASSLPGPTYEQYF. In DNA, the CDR3 is TGTGCCAGCAGCCTTCCCGGGCCCACCTACGAGCAGTACTTC.

This clonotype was recorded many times. This chain uses TRBV28 with TRBJ1-2; 9 bases fit TRBD1. This CDR3 contains 14 residues. Trimming removed 6 bases from V and 8 bases from J; junction bases left unmatched: 10. Germline assignment: CDR1 MDHEN and CDR2 SYDVKM. The CDR3 region has the DNA TGTGCCAGCAGGCCCGGGGGACAGGGTGGCGGCTACACCTTC. Protein: CASRPGGQGGGYTF.

This clonotype came up many times. The CDR3 nucleotides read TGTGCCAGCAGTGGACGGACCGTTCCTAATGAAAAACTGTTTTTT. It codes for CASSGRTVPNEKLFF. The chain recombines TRBV2 with TRBJ1-4; no clear D gene. CDR1 SNHLY and CDR2 FYNNEI come from the germline V gene. CDR3 length equals 15 residues. Trimming took off 4 bases at V and 3 bases at J, with 12 bases between the two ends.

This clonotype appeared a few times. V is TRBV7-2 and J is TRBJ2-7; 9 bases fit TRBD2. Germline V gene lookup returns CDR1 SGHTA and CDR2 FQGNSA. V lost 3 bases, J lost 5 bases, and 14 bases stayed unmatched. The CDR3 consists of 17 residues. The CDR3 sequence: CASSFVQRGAGDDEQYF. CDR3 nucleotide sequence: TGTGCCAGCAGCTTCGTCCAGCGGGGGGCCGGAGACGACGAGCAGTACTTC.

This clonotype was seen a few times. This chain uses TRBV15 with TRBJ1-1; TRBD1 is a possible D gene (6 bases). Trimming took 3 bases from V and 1 from J, leaving 6 bases between them. The CDR3 spans 13 residues. Germline values: CDR1 LNHNV, CDR2 YYDKDF (reference sequence). The CDR3 loop reads CATSRDRNTEAFF. The DNA for the CDR3 is TGTGCCACCAGCAGGGACAGGAACACTGAAGCTTTCTTT.

This clonotype came up many times. V gene TRBV6-1 combines with J gene TRBJ1-5; maybe TRBD1 (6 bases). In germline, CDR1 is MNHNS, CDR2 SASEGT. The V gene lost 6 bases and the J gene lost 0 bases, with 12 bases spanning the gap. The CDR3 spans 15 residues. The CDR3 protein is CASRPQGYSNQPQHF. CDR3 coding DNA: TGTGCCAGCAGACCACAGGGATATAGCAATCAGCCCCAGCATTTT.

This clonotype came up many times. V is TRBV29-1 and J is TRBJ2-2; no clear D. In germline, CDR1 is SQVTM, CDR2 ANQGSEA. The CDR3 is 14 residues long. V lost 3 bases and J lost 4, with 12 bases in between. Here the CDR3 reads CSVEVGPGTGELFF. CDR3 in DNA: TGCAGCGTTGAGGTCGGACCGGGCACCGGGGAGCTGTTTTTT.

At least ten counts were recorded for this clonotype. The chain links TRBV7-9 to TRBJ1-2; TRBD1 aligns across 9 bases. CDR3 size: 19 residues. Looked up from germline, CDR1 is SEHNR and CDR2 is FQNEAQ (reference sequence). J lost 2 bases, V lost 2 bases, and 15 bases had no gene match. The CDR3 DNA sequence: TGTGCCAGCAGCTTACGGACAGGGGAACCCAGAAACCTAAACTATGGCTACACCTTC. This encodes CASSLRTGEPRNLNYGYTF.

This clonotype was seen a handful of times. The J gene is TRBJ1-5, the V gene TRBV6-2 or TRBV6-3, with D perhaps TRBD1 (5 bases). The length of the CDR3 is 16 residues. Germline V gives CDR1 MNHEY, CDR2 SVGEGT. Deletions cut 4 bases from V and 2 bases from J, with 15 bases between. The CDR3 loop is CASSFGRGGGNQPQHF. The CDR3 DNA is TGTGCCAGCAGTTTTGGAAGGGGAGGGGGCAATCAGCCCCAGCATTTT.

The rearrangement joins TRBV9 to TRBJ1-2, with D tentatively TRBD1 (6 bases). V lost 4 bases and J lost 5, with 12 bases in between. The CDR3 consists of 13 residues. Germline V gene lookup returns CDR1 SGDLS and CDR2 YYNGEE. CDR3 in DNA: TGTGCCAGCAGCAAATCAGGGGAGTATGGCTACACCTTC. Protein: CASSKSGEYGYTF.

The chain is built from TRBV27 and TRBJ1-1, with 7 bases that match TRBD1. Germline assignment: CDR1 MNHEY and CDR2 SMNVEV (reference sequence). V dropped 0 bases and J dropped 4; count of bases not matched to a gene: 2. The CDR3 has 14 amino acids. The CDR3: CASSLSGTATEAFF. DNA for the CDR3: TGTGCCAGCAGTTTATCAGGGACAGCCACTGAAGCTTTCTTT.

This clonotype was recorded at least ten times. The chain combines TRBV6-5 with TRBJ1-1; D is unclear. V was shortened by 2 bases and J by 1 base, with 8 bases between the two germline ends. Germline V gene data show CDR1 as MNHEY and CDR2 as SVGAGI. CDR3 length: 14 amino acids. Written as DNA, the CDR3 is TGTGCCAGCAGTTACGGCCCCGGGAACACTGAAGCTTTCTTT. Protein: CASSYGPGNTEAFF.

This clonotype was observed a few times. This chain links TRBV30 with TRBJ2-2, with TRBD1 matching over 7 bases. V lost 3 bases and J lost 3; bases outside the gene matches: 4. The CDR3 contains 14 residues. Germline assignment: CDR1 GTSNPN and CDR2 SVGIG (reference sequence). This chain's CDR3 is CAWSEGAYTGELFF. The CDR3 DNA follows: TGTGCCTGGAGCGAGGGGGCGTACACCGGGGAGCTGTTTTTT. Full variable domain (missing parts from reference TRBV30 and TRBJ2-2): SQTIHQWPATLVQPVGSPLSLECTVEGTSNPNLYWYRQAAGRGLQLLFYSVGIGQISSEVPQNLSASRPQDRQFILSSKKLLLSDSGFYLCAWSEGAYTGELFFGEGSRLTVL.

The CDR3 region has the DNA TGTGCCAGCAGCTTTGGTGGTGAGCAGTTCTTC. Translating it yields CASSFGGEQFF. J is TRBJ2-1 and V is TRBV11-3; no definite D call. Germline values: CDR1 SGHNT, CDR2 YENEEA. This CDR3 is built from 11 residues. With 3 bases removed from V and 9 bases from J, the gap between germline ends came to 6 bases.

This clonotype has at least ten counts. The rearrangement joins TRBV28 to TRBJ1-1; 10 bases map to TRBD1. CDR3 size: 16 residues. Germline V lookup: CDR1 MDHEN, CDR2 SYDVKM. J gave up 1 base and V 5 bases, and 7 bases lay outside the gene matches. The CDR3 DNA sequence: TGTGCCAGCAGTCGGACAGGGGGTCGGGGGAACACTGAAGCTTTCTTT. Its translation is CASSRTGGRGNTEAFF. Combining the CDR3 with reference TRBV28 and TRBJ1-1 gives the whole variable domain DVKVTQSSRYLVKRTGEKVFLECVQDMDHENMFWYRQDPGLGLRLIYFSYDVKMKEKGDIPEGYSVSREKKERFSLILESASTNQTSMYLCASSRTGGRGNTEAFFGQGTRLTVV.

The chain combines TRBV7-2 with TRBJ2-2; weak D call: TRBD1 (6 bases). The CDR3 spans 17 residues. CDR1 and CDR2 from the germline V gene are SGHTA and FQGNSA. V shed 2 bases and J shed 6 bases, with 19 bases lying between them. The CDR3 sequence: CASSLNVPQGPPGELFF. The CDR3 nucleotides read TGTGCCAGCAGCTTAAATGTTCCACAGGGTCCCCCCGGGGAGCTGTTTTTT.